Each of the 4 T cell receptor beta chains below was sequenced from the same sample in a study of cytomegalovirus exposure and HLA in healthy donors. Primers included in the PCR were 60 Vbeta and 13 Jbeta primers. Profiled with immunoSEQ multiplex PCR; TCRdb holds only in-frame clones, not every one. The repertoire holds roughly 160,000 clones, less than 85% seen once, with 1% in the top ten. The material sequenced was PBMCs. All receptors come from a boy between 2 and 10 years old in good health and CMV-seronegative.

The chain combines TRBV7-4 with TRBJ1-6; 7 nucleotides agree with TRBD1. This CDR3 comprises 15 residues. Unmatched junction bases numbered 10, after V lost 5 bases and J lost 9 bases. Germline V CDR1 and CDR2: SGHVT, SQSDAQ. CDR3 residues: CASSQRGRMSSPLHF. CDR3 DNA: TGTGCCAGCAGCCAGAGGGGGCGGATGAGTTCACCCCTCCACTTT.

This clone was recorded only once. The rearrangement joins TRBV7-3 to TRBJ2-3, with a weak D call TRBD2 (6 bases). The CDR3 length is 16 residues. Germline V gene lookup returns CDR1 SGHTA and CDR2 FQGTGA. Trimming pared 2 bases from V and 3 bases from J, leaving 15 bases between. CDR3 region: CASSLGASVGTDTQYF. The DNA of the CDR3 is TGTGCCAGCAGCTTAGGGGCTAGCGTCGGAACAGATACGCAGTATTTT.

The V gene is TRBV5-1, the J gene TRBJ1-3; 8 nucleotides line up with TRBD1. The CDR3 covers 15 residues. Germline values: CDR1 SGHRS, CDR2 YFSETQ. J lost 3 bases, V lost 4 bases, and 6 bases had no gene match. The CDR3 DNA is TGCGCCAGCAGCCTGACAGGGGTGGATGGAAACACCATATATTTT. Translation: CASSLTGVDGNTIYF. Using reference TRBV5-1 and TRBJ1-3 for the parts outside the CDR3, the full variable domain is KAGVTQTPRYLIKTRGQQVTLSCSPISGHRSVSWYQQTPGQGLQFLFEYFSETQRNKGNFPGRFSGRQFSNSRSEMNVSTLELGDSALYLCASSLTGVDGNTIYFGEGSWLTVV.

The rearrangement links TRBV30 to TRBJ2-2; D is unclear. Trimming pared 0 bases from V and 1 base from J, leaving 6 bases between. Germline V gene data show CDR1 as GTSNPN and CDR2 as SVGIG (reference sequence). There are 14 residues in the CDR3. Written as DNA, the CDR3 is TGTGCCTGGAGTGTATCTCTGAACACCGGGGAGCTGTTTTTT. It codes for CAWSVSLNTGELFF.